These 15 T cell receptor beta chains were sequenced from one sample in a study of blood T cell repertoires in COVID-19. The assay was immunoSEQ multiplex PCR, and TCRdb's table has in-frame clones only and misses some. The repertoire includes about 340,000 clones, more than 85% of them detected once, and roughly 18% sits in the top ten. The source material was PBMCs or T cells enriched from blood (not recorded which). The source of these receptors is a young woman who had recovered from COVID-19.

The chain recombines TRBV7-2 with TRBJ1-1, with TRBD1 matching 8 bases. V shed 3 bases and J 1 base; nucleotides not matched to a gene: 13. The CDR3 extends over 18 amino acids. CDR1 and CDR2 from the germline V gene are SGHTA and FQGNSA. CDR3 sequence reads: CASSFYRGGENKNTEAFF. DNA of the CDR3: TGTGCCAGCAGCTTCTACAGGGGGGGGGAAAACAAGAACACTGAAGCTTTCTTT.

This sequence joins TRBV5-1 and TRBJ1-1; D gene ambiguous. Deletions cut 3 bases from V and 0 bases from J, with 12 bases between. The CDR3 length is 15 residues. Germline V gene data show CDR1 as SGHRS and CDR2 as YFSETQ. CDR3 sequence: CASSWEGGMNTEAFF. The CDR3 coding sequence is TGCGCCAGCAGCTGGGAGGGCGGAATGAACACTGAAGCTTTCTTT.

This clone was observed once. The chain recombines TRBV2 with TRBJ2-1; 10 nucleotides align to TRBD2. The CDR3 length is 14 residues. V shed 4 bases and J 8 bases; nucleotides not matched to a gene: 5. Germline loops: CDR1 SNHLY, CDR2 FYNNEI. In DNA form, the CDR3 reads TGTGCCAGCAGTGGGTCTAGCGGGAGCTATGAGCAGTTCTTC. Protein sequence: CASSGSSGSYEQFF.

The rearrangement joins TRBV7-9 to TRBJ2-2; 8 nucleotides match TRBD2. The CDR3 has 15 amino acids. Losses at the gene ends were 10 bases for V and 5 bases for J; bases not matched to a gene: 12. The V gene's germline CDR1 is SEHNR and CDR2 FQNEAQ (reference sequence). The CDR3 is CATPPGLGLTGELFF. CDR3 in DNA: TGTGCCACCCCTCCGGGACTAGGACTTACCGGGGAGCTGTTTTTT. The full variable domain, completed using reference TRBV7-9 and TRBJ2-2, is DTGVSQNPRHKITKRGQNVTFRCDPISEHNRLYWYRQTLGQGPEFLTYFQNEAQLEKSRLLSDRFSAERPKGSFSTLEIQRTEQGDSAMYLCATPPGLGLTGELFFGEGSRLTVL.

V and J are TRBV7-9 and TRBJ2-7, with D perhaps matching TRBD2 (5 bases). This CDR3 region has 15 residues. V was clipped by 8 bases and J by 0 bases, with 17 bases between them. Germline loops: CDR1 SEHNR, CDR2 FQNEAQ (reference sequence). The CDR3 here is CASAPRTFLSYEQYF. DNA of the CDR3: TGTGCCAGCGCACCGAGGACTTTCCTCTCCTACGAGCAGTACTTC.

The genes are TRBV10-3 and TRBJ2-1, with TRBD1 as a possible D gene (6 bases). Trimming shortened V by 2 bases and J by 4 bases, and 15 bases separated the two germline ends. Germline values: CDR1 ENHRY, CDR2 SYGVKD. The CDR3 length is 16 residues. The CDR3 region is CAISETQGPNYNEQFF. CDR3 in DNA: TGTGCCATCAGTGAGACTCAGGGGCCTAATTACAATGAGCAGTTCTTC.

This clone was seen just once. The genes are TRBV28 and TRBJ1-1; D might be TRBD1 (5 bases). The germline V gene has CDR1 MDHEN and CDR2 SYDVKM. The V and J ends lost 4 bases and 1 base respectively, with 13 bases between them. CDR3 length equals 15 residues. CDR3 sequence (DNA): TGTGCCAGCAGTTCGGGGGGGAGCGGGAACACTGAAGCTTTCTTT. Protein product: CASSSGGSGNTEAFF.

The genes are TRBV28 and TRBJ1-1; D perhaps matches TRBD1 (5 bases). Germline loops: CDR1 MDHEN, CDR2 SYDVKM. Between the trimmed V and J ends, which lost 4 bases and 5 bases, there was a span of 17 bases. This CDR3 has 15 residues. The CDR3 nucleotides are TGTGCCAGCAGTTCCCCAGGGTTCCAGGAGACTGAAGCTTTCTTT. This gives the protein CASSSPGFQETEAFF. Drawing the rest from reference TRBV28 and TRBJ1-1, the complete variable domain is DVKVTQSSRYLVKRTGEKVFLECVQDMDHENMFWYRQDPGLGLRLIYFSYDVKMKEKGDIPEGYSVSREKKERFSLILESASTNQTSMYLCASSSPGFQETEAFFGQGTRLTVV.

The J gene is TRBJ1-1, the V gene TRBV4-1; a possible D gene is TRBD1 (6 bases). CDR3 size: 15 residues. Trimming took 2 bases from V and 4 from J, leaving 14 bases between them. Germline-derived CDR1 and CDR2 are MGHRA and YSYEKL. CDR3 nucleotide sequence: TGCGCCAGCAGCCAACTACTAACAGGGAGCACTGAAGCTTTCTTT. Translation: CASSQLLTGSTEAFF.

The CDR3 DNA sequence: TGTGCCAGCAGTTTCCCGCAGGGTGAAAAACTGTTTTTT. The encoded protein is CASSFPQGEKLFF. V usage is TRBV12-3 or TRBV12-4 and J usage is TRBJ1-4; possibly TRBD1 for D (5 bases). The germline V and J ends were trimmed by 3 bases and 7 bases, with 9 bases remaining between them. The CDR3 covers 13 residues.

V is TRBV13 and J is TRBJ2-1; TRBD2 aligns across 14 bases. Germline V gives CDR1 PRHDT, CDR2 FYEKMQ (reference sequence). CDR3 length equals 17 residues. J was trimmed by 2 bases and V by 5 bases; bases with no gene match: 5. Here the CDR3 reads CASSLWGLAGAYNEQFF. The CDR3 nucleotides read TGTGCCAGCAGCCTATGGGGACTAGCGGGAGCCTACAATGAGCAGTTCTTC. The whole variable domain, filled in from reference TRBV13 and TRBJ2-1, reads AAGVIQSPRHLIKEKRETATLKCYPIPRHDTVYWYQQGPGQDPQFLISFYEKMQSDKGSIPDRFSAQQFSDYHSELNMSSLELGDSALYFCASSLWGLAGAYNEQFFGPGTRLTVL.

The chain recombines TRBV6-2 or TRBV6-3 with TRBJ2-1, with D possibly matching TRBD1 (6 bases). This CDR3 region has 14 residues. Germline loops: CDR1 MNHEY, CDR2 SVGEGT. V lost 3 bases and J lost 4, with 10 bases in between. The CDR3, as DNA: TGTGCCAGCAGTTATGGGACACTATACAATGAGCAGTTCTTC. Residues: CASSYGTLYNEQFF.

Written as DNA, the CDR3 is TGTGCCAGCAACTTCCTCAGGAACTATGGCTACACCTTC. Amino acids: CASNFLRNYGYTF. The gene calls are TRBV6-5 and TRBJ1-2; D is undetermined. CDR3 size: 13 residues. The ends were cut back, 7 bases at V and 2 bases at J, with 11 bases in the middle. Per the germline V gene, CDR1 is MNHEY and CDR2 is SVGAGI.

J is TRBJ2-7 and V is TRBV6-2 or TRBV6-3; 7 nucleotides line up with TRBD2. The CDR3 contains 16 residues. The V segment lost 6 bases and the J segment 2 bases; nucleotides outside the gene matches: 13. Germline V gene data show CDR1 as MNHEY and CDR2 as SVGEGT. The CDR3 is CASSRRERGGPYEQYF. CDR3 in DNA: TGTGCCAGCAGCCGAAGAGAGAGGGGAGGGCCCTACGAGCAGTACTTC.

The CDR3 DNA reads as TGTGCCAGCAGCTTAGCGCGCAGAACAGGGGGCAGAGAGACCCAGTACTTC. Translation: CASSLARRTGGRETQYF. V gene TRBV7-2 combines with J gene TRBJ2-5; 9 bases line up with TRBD1. The CDR3 is made up of 17 amino acids. The junction had 9 bases not matched to a gene; V was cut back by 0 bases and J by 4 bases. In germline, CDR1 is SGHTA, CDR2 FQGNSA.